One and the same sample provided the 27 T cell receptor beta chains below, sequenced in a study of Ad26.COV2.S vaccination and SARS-CoV-2 variants. Treatment reported: roughly 19 received Ad26.COV2.S at low or high dose, single or two shots; roughly five received placebo; per-sample allocation not given. Material that was analyzed had been drawn on day 63 after the first vaccine or placebo injection. Measured with immunoSEQ multiplex PCR; TCRdb has only the in-frame clones, and not every one. The data hold 360,000 or so clones, with about 88% observed a single time. This specimen was peripheral blood, taken in a trial of Ad26.COV2.S vaccine versus placebo. The receptors here all came from a person between 18 and 65 years old who received the Ad26.COV2.S COVID-19 vaccine or a placebo.

The chain links TRBV10-3 to TRBJ2-3; D perhaps matches TRBD1 (6 bases). From germline, CDR1 is ENHRY and CDR2 SYGVKD. V lost 5 bases to trimming and J lost 1 base, with 13 bases between them. The CDR3 runs to 15 residues. DNA for the CDR3: TGTGCCATCAGTCCTGTACAGGGACGCACAGATACGCAGTATTTT. Translating gives CAISPVQGRTDTQYF.

This sequence joins TRBV27 and TRBJ2-5, with a possible D match to TRBD1 (6 bases). There are 14 residues in the CDR3. In germline, CDR1 is MNHEY, CDR2 SMNVEV (reference sequence). Between the trimmed V and J ends, which lost 6 bases and 4 bases, there was a span of 15 bases. DNA of the CDR3: TGTGCCAGCAGACTTTACAGGGCAGGAGAGACCCAGTACTTC. This gives the protein CASRLYRAGETQYF.

The rearrangement uses TRBV6-2 or TRBV6-3 and TRBJ2-2, with no clear D. V was pared by 6 bases and J by 6 bases, with 5 bases between. Germline V gene data show CDR1 as MNHEY and CDR2 as SVGEGT. CDR3 length: 11 amino acids. The CDR3 reads CASSLAGELFF. CDR3 sequence (DNA): TGTGCCAGCAGCTTGGCCGGGGAGCTGTTTTTT.

The rearrangement joins TRBV6-1 to TRBJ2-7; D is uncertain. CDR1 MNHNS and CDR2 SASEGT come from the germline V gene. The V gene lost 1 base and the J gene lost 9 bases, with 4 bases spanning the gap. The CDR3 length is 10 residues. CDR3: CASSEVRQYF. In DNA, the CDR3 is TGTGCCAGCAGTGAAGTCCGGCAGTACTTC.

This rearrangement joins TRBV30 to TRBJ2-7, with TRBD1 matching 10 bases. Trimming took 1 base from V and 5 from J; bases not matched to a gene: 2. This CDR3 has 13 amino acids. The germline CDR1 and CDR2 sequences are GTSNPN and SVGIG (reference sequence). The CDR3 DNA follows: TGTGCCTGGAGTGGACAGGGGGCCCACGAGCAGTACTTC. Translated, it gives CAWSGQGAHEQYF. Based on the CDR3 plus reference TRBV30 and TRBJ2-7, the full variable domain is SQTIHQWPATLVQPVGSPLSLECTVEGTSNPNLYWYRQAAGRGLQLLFYSVGIGQISSEVPQNLSASRPQDRQFILSSKKLLLSDSGFYLCAWSGQGAHEQYFGPGTRLTVT.

The V and J genes are TRBV24-1 and TRBJ2-2; 13 bases map to TRBD2. J was trimmed by 2 bases and V by 5 bases; bases with no gene match: 10. This CDR3 is 19 amino acids long. The V gene's germline CDR1 is KGHDR and CDR2 SFDVKD. The CDR3 sequence: CATSAPDGLAGANTGELFF. The DNA for the CDR3 is TGTGCCACCAGTGCCCCCGACGGACTAGCGGGAGCTAACACCGGGGAGCTGTTTTTT.

The chain couples TRBV7-8 to TRBJ2-1; TRBD1 matches 8 bases. CDR3 length: 16 amino acids. CDR1 SGHVS and CDR2 FQNEAQ come from the germline V gene. The J segment lost 4 bases and the V segment lost 0 bases, leaving 5 bases of the junction unmatched. The chain's CDR3 is CASSLAAGGPYNEQFF. In DNA form, the CDR3 reads TGTGCCAGCAGCTTAGCCGCAGGGGGCCCGTACAATGAGCAGTTCTTC.

The gene calls are TRBV6-5 and TRBJ2-5; perhaps TRBD1 as D (5 bases). The CDR3 loop spans 14 amino acids. The V end lost 6 bases, the J end lost 1 base, and 12 bases lay between the germline ends. Germline CDR1 is MNHEY and CDR2 is SVGAGI. The CDR3: CASSGSGFQETQYF. In DNA, the CDR3 is TGTGCCAGCAGCGGTTCAGGGTTCCAAGAGACCCAGTACTTC.

The chain has TRBV5-5 and TRBJ2-2; D possibly matches TRBD1 or TRBD2 (5 bases each). The CDR3 loop spans 17 amino acids. V gave up 4 bases and J gave up 7 bases, with 23 bases separating them. Germline CDR1 and CDR2: SGHKS and YYEKEE (reference sequence). CDR3 sequence: CASSPIEGLGPHGELFF. The CDR3 DNA is TGTGCCAGCAGCCCAATCGAGGGGTTGGGGCCCCACGGGGAGCTGTTTTTT.

This sequence joins TRBV7-2 and TRBJ2-5, with D unresolved. The CDR3 has 15 residues. From germline, CDR1 is SGHTA and CDR2 FQGNSA. Between the trimmed V and J ends, which lost 0 bases and 2 bases, there was a span of 10 bases. DNA of the CDR3: TGTGCCAGCAGCTTAGCGGGTCAGGAACAAGAGACCCAGTACTTC. Protein product: CASSLAGQEQETQYF.

The V and J genes are TRBV28 and TRBJ2-5, with D unclear. CDR1 and CDR2 (germline): MDHEN, SYDVKM. Trimming left V 4 bases short and J 0 bases short, with 6 bases between. The CDR3 loop spans 13 amino acids. As DNA, the CDR3 is TGTGCCAGCAGTTCAAGGAACCAAGAGACCCAGTACTTC. Translating gives CASSSRNQETQYF.

V and J are TRBV2 and TRBJ2-7; D is possibly TRBD1 (5 bases). CDR1 is SNHLY and CDR2 is FYNNEI in the germline V gene. The CDR3 totals 15 residues. Trimming took 11 bases from V and 1 from J, leaving 21 bases between them. In DNA, the CDR3 is TGTGCCTCAACGCCGGACCTGGGGCCTTCCTACGAGCAGTACTTC. It translates to CASTPDLGPSYEQYF.

The V call is TRBV5-4, the J call TRBJ2-7, with no clear D. The CDR3 runs to 14 residues. V was clipped by 0 bases and J by 7 bases, with 14 bases between them. From germline, CDR1 is SGHNT and CDR2 YYREEE (reference sequence). CDR3 coding DNA: TGTGCCAGCAGCTTGGGGGATTACCGTGGGGAGCAGTACTTC. It encodes CASSLGDYRGEQYF.

The chain has TRBV6-1 and TRBJ1-5; TRBD1 is a possible D gene (5 bases). Germline V gene sequence: CDR1 MNHNS, CDR2 SASEGT. Trimming removed 2 bases at V and 6 bases at J, with 14 bases between. The CDR3 totals 15 residues. This CDR3 is CASSETGTMGQPQHF. In DNA form, the CDR3 reads TGTGCCAGCAGTGAAACGGGGACGATGGGTCAGCCCCAGCATTTT.

In nucleotides, the CDR3 is TGTGCCAGCAGCCAAGGTAGGGGAGGTTTGGAGACCCAGTACTTC. The encoded protein is CASSQGRGGLETQYF. This chain links TRBV3-1 (or the pseudogene TRBV3-2) with TRBJ2-5; perhaps TRBD2 as D (6 bases). This CDR3 is built from 15 residues. Trimming removed 1 base at V and 5 bases at J, with 14 bases between. Germline CDR1 LGHDT, CDR2 YNNKEL (reference sequence).

The chain links TRBV5-4 to TRBJ2-3, with 12 bases that match TRBD2. J was trimmed by 5 bases and V by 0 bases; bases with no gene match: 13. The germline V gene has CDR1 SGHNT and CDR2 YYREEE (reference sequence). The CDR3 has 19 amino acids. The CDR3 coding sequence is TGTGCCAGCAGCTTGGTTCCTAGCGGGAGGGCCAGTGAAGTAGATACGCAGTATTTT. Amino acids: CASSLVPSGRASEVDTQYF.

The gene calls are TRBV4-1 and TRBJ1-2; D is possibly TRBD1 (5 bases). Germline CDR1 is MGHRA and CDR2 is YSYEKL. Trimming took off 0 bases at V and 5 bases at J, with 16 bases between the two ends. There are 16 residues in the CDR3. CDR3 protein: CASSQDEGRDLYGYTF. The CDR3 DNA follows: TGCGCCAGCAGCCAAGACGAAGGACGGGACCTTTATGGCTACACCTTC.

The rearrangement uses TRBV6-5 and TRBJ2-1; 12 nucleotides match TRBD2. Germline CDR1 reads MNHEY; CDR2 reads SVGAGI. Germline trimming cut 5 bases from V and 7 bases from J; bases unmatched to any gene: 6. This CDR3 comprises 15 residues. CDR3 in amino acids: CASSLTSGRGNEQFF. Here the CDR3 DNA reads TGTGCCAGCAGTCTGACTAGCGGGAGAGGGAATGAGCAGTTCTTC.

This chain uses TRBV12-3 or TRBV12-4 with TRBJ2-1; no clear D gene. The CDR3 has 11 amino acids. Trimming removed 5 bases at V and 9 bases at J, with 8 bases between. The chain's CDR3 is CASSSSGEQFF. CDR3 bases: TGTGCCAGCAGTAGCTCGGGTGAGCAGTTCTTC.

The chain uses TRBV18 and TRBJ1-2; no firm D call. Trimming shortened V by 4 bases and J by 8 bases, and 17 bases separated the two germline ends. This CDR3 is built from 14 residues. The germline CDR1 and CDR2 sequences are KGHSH and LQKENI. This chain's CDR3 is CASSLAINAHGYTF. The CDR3 DNA reads as TGTGCCAGCTCACTTGCCATTAACGCTCACGGCTACACCTTC.

Only one count was recorded for this clone. V is TRBV21-1 and J is TRBJ1-2; the table gives TRBD1 as D, unverified against the DNA. TRBV21-1 is given as a pseudogene. CDR3 length: 20 amino acids. The CDR3, as DNA: TGTGCCAGCAGCAAAGAATTCTGCCGCCACGGGGACAGGGTCTACTATGGCTACACCTTC. Its protein is CASSKEFCRHGDRVYYGYTF.

This chain uses TRBV2 with TRBJ2-3; D is undetermined. Germline V lookup: CDR1 SNHLY, CDR2 FYNNEI. V lost 4 bases and J 5 bases, leaving 10 bases between the germline ends. This CDR3 has 13 residues. The CDR3 DNA reads as TGTGCCAGCAGTGGAGTCCTGGGAGATACGCAGTATTTT. Translating gives CASSGVLGDTQYF. The full variable domain, with the rest looked up from reference TRBV2 and TRBJ2-3, is EPEVTQTPSHQVTQMGQEVILRCVPISNHLYFYWYRQILGQKVEFLVSFYNNEISEKSEIFDDQFSVERPDGSNFTLKIRSTKLEDSAMYFCASSGVLGDTQYFGPGTRLTVL.

The rearrangement links TRBV4-1 to TRBJ1-2, with unresolved D. Germline assignment: CDR1 MGHRA and CDR2 YSYEKL. CDR3 length: 14 amino acids. Trimming took off 0 bases at V and 1 base at J, with 6 bases between the two ends. The DNA for the CDR3 is TGCGCCAGCAGCCAAGATATGGATAACTATGGCTACACCTTC. This translates into CASSQDMDNYGYTF.

The sample holds one count of this clone. The V call is TRBV5-4, the J call TRBJ1-2; tentative D call: TRBD1 (5 bases). There are 13 residues in the CDR3. Germline V lookup: CDR1 SGHNT, CDR2 YYREEE (reference sequence). Trimming pared 5 bases from V and 6 bases from J, leaving 14 bases between. The CDR3 region is CASSRQGPNGYTF. The CDR3 DNA reads as TGTGCCAGCAGTCGTCAGGGCCCCAATGGCTACACCTTC.

V gene TRBV7-2 combines with J gene TRBJ1-5, with a tentative D call TRBD1 (6 bases). Trimming took 5 bases from V and 6 from J, leaving 14 bases between them. Germline V lookup: CDR1 SGHTA, CDR2 FQGNSA. This CDR3 region has 14 residues. For the CDR3, the DNA is TGTGCCAGCAGCCGGGGGCGGGTGGGTCAGCCCCAGCATTTT. It is translated as CASSRGRVGQPQHF.

The rearrangement links TRBV15 to TRBJ2-3; D remains ambiguous. V was shortened by 3 bases and J by 3 bases, with 7 bases between the two germline ends. This CDR3 contains 13 residues. CDR1 and CDR2 from the germline V gene are LNHNV and YYDKDF (reference sequence). CDR3 nucleotides: TGTGCCACCAGCAGCGTAGGGACAGATACGCAGTATTTT. Protein: CATSSVGTDTQYF.

V is TRBV6-5 and J is TRBJ2-7; D is possibly TRBD1 (5 bases). CDR3 length equals 14 residues. V lost 5 bases and J 0 bases, leaving 11 bases between the germline ends. The germline gives CDR1 MNHEY, CDR2 SVGAGI. This CDR3 reads CASSLTRDSYEQYF. As DNA, the CDR3 is TGTGCCAGCAGTCTCACCAGGGACTCCTACGAGCAGTACTTC.